These T cell receptor beta chains were read from a single sample in a study of T-cell reconstitution after alpha-beta-depleted transplantation in children. MiXCR, applied by TCRdb to the PCR reads, yields one record per CDR3 protein. The sample gives 200,000 to 250,000 distinct CDR3 sequences, about a tenth of which show up once; 28% is in the top ten. This sample comprised PBMCs, obtained before TCRalphabeta/CD19-depleted stem cell transplant. Every receptor here comes from a child less than two years old with acute myeloid leukemia, due to receive a stem cell transplant. The CDR3 runs from the conserved cysteine through the conserved F or W. D genes are given only for firm matches. Part of the rows lack a size; the others show once, few, many or a class for expanded clones.

CDR3aa: CSVEGGLGTEAFF
CDR3nt: TGCAGCGTTGAAGGAGGGCTCGGCACTGAAGCTTTCTTT
abundance: many
d_gene: .
j_gene: TRBJ1-1
v_gene: TRBV29-1

CDR3aa: CASTGGGGQSQYF
CDR3nt: TGCGCCAGCACTGGAGGGGGGGGACAGAGCCAGTACTTC
abundance: .
d_gene: .
j_gene: TRBJ2-5
v_gene: TRBV5-1

CDR3aa: CARGEGTYTF
CDR3nt: TGTGCCCGGGGGGAGGGGACCTACACCTTC
abundance: many
d_gene: .
j_gene: TRBJ1-2
v_gene: TRBV30

CDR3aa: CASSQDRGSGIVNEQFF
CDR3nt: TGTGCCAGCAGCCAAGATCGAGGTAGCGGGATTGTTAATGAGCAGTTCTTC
abundance: .
d_gene: TRBD2
j_gene: TRBJ2-1
v_gene: TRBV4-2

CDR3aa: CASSQDLGGKYF
CDR3nt: TGTGCCAGCAGCCAAGATTTGGGGGGGAAGTACTTC
abundance: many
d_gene: TRBD2
j_gene: TRBJ2-7
v_gene: TRBV3-1

CDR3aa: CASSLDRFAQYF
CDR3nt: TGTGCCAGCAGCTTGGATCGGTTCGCGCAGTACTTC
abundance: many
d_gene: .
j_gene: TRBJ2-7
v_gene: TRBV5-5

CDR3aa: CASMALTTTEAFF
CDR3nt: TGCGCCAGCATGGCATTGACAACGACTGAAGCTTTCTTT
abundance: many
d_gene: .
j_gene: TRBJ1-1
v_gene: TRBV5-1

CDR3aa: CASRPPPPYNEQFF
CDR3nt: TGTGCCAGCAGACCCCCTCCCCCCTACAATGAGCAGTTCTTC
abundance: many
d_gene: .
j_gene: TRBJ2-1
v_gene: TRBV12-3/TRBV12-4

CDR3aa: CSARLAGSYEQYF
CDR3nt: TGCAGTGCGAGACTAGCGGGCTCCTACGAGCAGTACTTC
abundance: many
d_gene: TRBD2
j_gene: TRBJ2-7
v_gene: TRBV20-1

CDR3aa: CASSYRDYGYTF
CDR3nt: TGTGCCAGCAGCTACAGGGACTATGGCTACACCTTC
abundance: many
d_gene: .
j_gene: TRBJ1-2
v_gene: TRBV5-6

CDR3aa: CAISEGLGVQPQHF
CDR3nt: TGTGCCATCAGTGAGGGACTCGGAGTACAGCCCCAGCATTTT
abundance: many
d_gene: .
j_gene: TRBJ1-5
v_gene: TRBV10-3

CDR3aa: CSVTLAGVGGETQYF
CDR3nt: TGCAGCGTCACACTAGCGGGAGTTGGAGGAGAGACCCAGTACTTC
abundance: many
d_gene: TRBD2
j_gene: TRBJ2-5
v_gene: TRBV29-1

CDR3aa: CASSLTPSNQPQHF
CDR3nt: TGTGCCAGCAGCCTCACACCTAGCAATCAGCCCCAGCATTTT
abundance: many
d_gene: .
j_gene: TRBJ1-5
v_gene: TRBV7-2

CDR3aa: CASRPSGRGAKNIQYF
CDR3nt: TGTGCCAGCAGACCCAGCGGGAGAGGAGCCAAAAACATTCAGTACTTC
abundance: few
d_gene: TRBD2
j_gene: TRBJ2-4
v_gene: TRBV7-7

CDR3aa: CSVGEDSNQPQHF
CDR3nt: TGCAGCGTTGGAGAAGATAGCAATCAGCCCCAGCATTTT
abundance: many
d_gene: .
j_gene: TRBJ1-5
v_gene: TRBV29-1

CDR3aa: CASSVIAGGQNEQFF
CDR3nt: TGTGCCAGCAGCGTAATAGCGGGAGGGCAAAATGAGCAGTTCTTC
abundance: many
d_gene: TRBD2
j_gene: TRBJ2-1
v_gene: TRBV7-2

CDR3aa: CASKLVHVEETQYF
CDR3nt: TGTGCCAGCAAACTAGTCCATGTAGAGGAGACCCAGTACTTC
abundance: many
d_gene: .
j_gene: TRBJ2-5
v_gene: TRBV6-5

CDR3aa: CAIQGQGEQYNEQFF
CDR3nt: TGTGCCATACAAGGACAGGGGGAACAATACAATGAGCAGTTCTTC
abundance: many
d_gene: TRBD1
j_gene: TRBJ2-1
v_gene: TRBV12-3/TRBV12-4

CDR3aa: CSASPTSGSSYEQYF
CDR3nt: TGCAGTGCTAGTCCAACTAGCGGGAGTTCCTACGAGCAGTACTTC
abundance: .
d_gene: TRBD2
j_gene: TRBJ2-7
v_gene: TRBV20-1

CDR3aa: CASSLLGLAGSNTGELFF
CDR3nt: TGTGCCAGCAGCTTATTGGGACTAGCGGGATCGAACACCGGGGAGCTGTTTTTT
abundance: many
d_gene: TRBD2
j_gene: TRBJ2-2
v_gene: TRBV11-2

CDR3aa: CASGSSSGNTIYF
CDR3nt: TGTGCCAGCGGGTCGAGCTCTGGAAACACCATATATTTT
abundance: many
d_gene: .
j_gene: TRBJ1-3
v_gene: TRBV12-3/TRBV12-4

CDR3aa: CASKAAANTYEQYF
CDR3nt: TGTGCCAGCAAGGCAGCAGCGAATACTTACGAGCAGTACTTC
abundance: many
d_gene: .
j_gene: TRBJ2-7
v_gene: TRBV6-1

CDR3aa: CASSDRTGGTDTQYF
CDR3nt: TGTGCCAGCAGTGACCGGACAGGGGGCACAGATACGCAGTATTTT
abundance: many
d_gene: TRBD1
j_gene: TRBJ2-3
v_gene: TRBV28

CDR3aa: CASSSQGYRTQHF
CDR3nt: TGTGCCAGCAGTTCCCAGGGATATCGGACCCAGCATTTT
abundance: .
d_gene: .
j_gene: TRBJ1-5
v_gene: TRBV28

CDR3aa: CASSLMPGLGDNEQFF
CDR3nt: TGTGCCAGCAGTTTAATGCCGGGACTAGGTGACAATGAGCAGTTCTTC
abundance: once
d_gene: TRBD2
j_gene: TRBJ2-1
v_gene: TRBV12-3/TRBV12-4

CDR3aa: CASSSPPSGRAGEQFF
CDR3nt: TGTGCCAGCAGTTCCCCCCCTAGCGGGAGGGCAGGTGAGCAGTTCTTC
abundance: many
d_gene: TRBD2
j_gene: TRBJ2-1
v_gene: TRBV12-3/TRBV12-4

CDR3aa: CASSLGPLAKNIQYF
CDR3nt: TGTGCCAGCAGCTTAGGCCCATTAGCCAAAAACATTCAGTACTTC
abundance: few
d_gene: .
j_gene: TRBJ2-4
v_gene: TRBV7-6

CDR3aa: CSAQNSRGNQPQHF
CDR3nt: TGCAGTGCTCAGAACTCCAGGGGCAATCAGCCCCAGCATTTT
abundance: many
d_gene: .
j_gene: TRBJ1-5
v_gene: TRBV20-1

CDR3aa: CASSQSGGVSAFF
CDR3nt: TGTGCCAGCAGCCAATCGGGAGGGGTATCGGCTTTCTTT
abundance: many
d_gene: .
j_gene: TRBJ1-1
v_gene: TRBV3-1

CDR3aa: CAMSLELNSGELFF
CDR3nt: TGTGCCATGAGCTTGGAGCTCAACTCCGGGGAGCTGTTTTTT
abundance: .
d_gene: .
j_gene: TRBJ2-2
v_gene: TRBV5-4

CDR3aa: CVSSPLPQYEQYF
CDR3nt: TGTGTCAGCTCACCACTTCCCCAATACGAGCAGTACTTC
abundance: few
d_gene: .
j_gene: TRBJ2-7
v_gene: TRBV18

CDR3aa: CASSGGLAGYEQYF
CDR3nt: TGTGCCAGCAGTGGCGGACTAGCGGGATACGAGCAGTACTTC
abundance: many
d_gene: TRBD2
j_gene: TRBJ2-7
v_gene: TRBV27

CDR3aa: CASRSGQGSEQYF
CDR3nt: TGTGCCAGCAGATCCGGACAGGGAAGCGAGCAGTACTTC
abundance: few
d_gene: TRBD1
j_gene: TRBJ2-7
v_gene: TRBV12-3/TRBV12-4

CDR3aa: CASSLGLRQVNTEAFF
CDR3nt: TGTGCCAGCAGCTTAGGTTTACGACAGGTGAACACTGAAGCTTTCTTT
abundance: many
d_gene: .
j_gene: TRBJ1-1
v_gene: TRBV11-2

CDR3aa: CASSSGRSTDTQYF
CDR3nt: TGCGCCAGCAGCTCCGGACGTTCGACAGATACGCAGTATTTT
abundance: many
d_gene: .
j_gene: TRBJ2-3
v_gene: TRBV5-1

CDR3aa: CASSRELVYEQYF
CDR3nt: TGCGCCAGCAGCCGCGAACTAGTTTACGAGCAGTACTTC
abundance: .
d_gene: .
j_gene: TRBJ2-7
v_gene: TRBV4-3

CDR3aa: CSAREGASNQPQHF
CDR3nt: TGCAGTGCTAGAGAGGGGGCTAGCAATCAGCCCCAGCATTTT
abundance: many
d_gene: .
j_gene: TRBJ1-5
v_gene: TRBV20-1

CDR3aa: CSAGGLAGRDNEQFF
CDR3nt: TGCAGTGCAGGGGGACTAGCGGGAAGGGATAATGAGCAGTTCTTC
abundance: many
d_gene: TRBD2
j_gene: TRBJ2-1
v_gene: TRBV20-1

CDR3aa: CASSLFLQNYGYTF
CDR3nt: TGTGCCAGCAGCTTATTCCTGCAAAATTATGGCTACACCTTC
abundance: many
d_gene: .
j_gene: TRBJ1-2
v_gene: TRBV7-2

CDR3aa: CASSLNRGDQPQHF
CDR3nt: TGTGCCAGCAGCTTAAACAGGGGGGATCAGCCCCAGCATTTT
abundance: few
d_gene: TRBD1
j_gene: TRBJ1-5
v_gene: TRBV7-2

CDR3aa: CASSPRQAGDTQYF
CDR3nt: TGTGCCAGCAGCCCCCGACAGGCGGGAGATACGCAGTATTTT
abundance: many
d_gene: .
j_gene: TRBJ2-3
v_gene: TRBV5-6

CDR3aa: CATSRDRRTSGPYNEQFF
CDR3nt: TGTGCCACCAGCAGAGATCGCCGGACTAGCGGCCCCTACAATGAGCAGTTCTTC
abundance: few
d_gene: TRBD2
j_gene: TRBJ2-1
v_gene: TRBV15

CDR3aa: CSASGQMREGYTF
CDR3nt: TGCAGTGCTAGTGGACAGATGAGAGAAGGCTACACCTTC
abundance: many
d_gene: .
j_gene: TRBJ1-2
v_gene: TRBV20-1

CDR3aa: CASSPDSPPGANVLTF
CDR3nt: TGTGCCAGCAGTCCCGACAGCCCCCCTGGGGCCAACGTCCTGACTTTC
abundance: many
d_gene: .
j_gene: TRBJ2-6
v_gene: TRBV12-3/TRBV12-4

CDR3aa: CASSQDRSLAGRKTQYF
CDR3nt: TGCGCCAGCAGCCAAGATCGGTCTCTAGCGGGAAGAAAGACCCAGTACTTC
abundance: .
d_gene: TRBD2
j_gene: TRBJ2-5
v_gene: TRBV4-1

CDR3aa: CASRSTREGNTIYF
CDR3nt: TGTGCCAGCAGAAGTACAAGGGAGGGAAACACCATATATTTT
abundance: many
d_gene: .
j_gene: TRBJ1-3
v_gene: TRBV7-2

CDR3aa: CASSQIAGPGETQYF
CDR3nt: TGTGCCAGCAGCCAAATCGCGGGACCAGGAGAGACCCAGTACTTC
abundance: many
d_gene: .
j_gene: TRBJ2-5
v_gene: TRBV14

CDR3aa: CASSVNRPRSGNTIYF
CDR3nt: TGTGCCAGCAGCGTCAACAGGCCTCGCTCTGGAAACACCATATATTTT
abundance: many
d_gene: .
j_gene: TRBJ1-3
v_gene: TRBV14

CDR3aa: CAATKPSSYEQYF
CDR3nt: TGTGCAGCAACGAAGCCAAGCTCCTACGAGCAGTACTTC
abundance: many
d_gene: .
j_gene: TRBJ2-7
v_gene: TRBV7-2

CDR3aa: CASSLALGARIYEQYF
CDR3nt: TGTGCCAGCAGCTTAGCCCTGGGGGCGCGGATCTACGAGCAGTACTTC
abundance: many
d_gene: .
j_gene: TRBJ2-7
v_gene: TRBV11-1

CDR3aa: CASHSTVTYEQYF
CDR3nt: TGTGCCAGCCACTCGACGGTGACCTACGAGCAGTACTTC
abundance: .
d_gene: .
j_gene: TRBJ2-7
v_gene: TRBV6-1

CDR3aa: CSAADRAGEKLFF
CDR3nt: TGCAGCGCCGCCGACAGGGCGGGTGAAAAACTGTTTTTT
abundance: many
d_gene: TRBD1
j_gene: TRBJ1-4
v_gene: TRBV29-1

CDR3aa: CSVAQRARTDTQYF
CDR3nt: TGCAGCGTTGCCCAGCGGGCCCGCACAGATACGCAGTATTTT
abundance: few
d_gene: .
j_gene: TRBJ2-3
v_gene: TRBV29-1

CDR3aa: CASSIVPDTQYF
CDR3nt: TGTGCCAGTAGTATCGTGCCAGATACGCAGTATTTT
abundance: many
d_gene: .
j_gene: TRBJ2-3
v_gene: TRBV19

CDR3aa: CASSSLAGGWETQYF
CDR3nt: TGTGCCAGCAGCTCCCTAGCGGGAGGTTGGGAGACCCAGTACTTC
abundance: few
d_gene: TRBD2
j_gene: TRBJ2-5
v_gene: TRBV7-8

CDR3aa: CASSLVGTSGRETQYF
CDR3nt: TGCGCCAGCAGCTTGGTCGGGACTAGCGGAAGAGAAACCCAGTACTTC
abundance: many
d_gene: TRBD2
j_gene: TRBJ2-5
v_gene: TRBV5-1

CDR3aa: CASSLGTSNQPQHF
CDR3nt: TGCGCCAGCAGCTTAGGGACAAGCAATCAGCCCCAGCATTTT
abundance: many
d_gene: .
j_gene: TRBJ1-5
v_gene: TRBV5-1

CDR3aa: CASREGQGVGNEQYF
CDR3nt: TGTGCCAGCAGGGAGGGACAGGGTGTCGGGAACGAGCAGTACTTC
abundance: once
d_gene: TRBD1
j_gene: TRBJ2-7
v_gene: TRBV27

CDR3aa: CASSPPAGGSYEQYF
CDR3nt: TGTGCCAGCAGCCCACCAGCGGGGGGTTCCTACGAGCAGTACTTC
abundance: few
d_gene: TRBD2
j_gene: TRBJ2-7
v_gene: TRBV11-1